This paragraph covers one T cell receptor (beta chain) sequence. Blood was drawn once from each donor into heparinised tubes. The draws averaged around 120 mL. Central memory, naive, regulatory and stem cell-like memory CD4+ cells were sorted by CD45RO/CCR7/CD25/CD127/CD95/CD27. The isolated RNA, all of it, was reverse transcribed, so expressed TCRB transcripts were what got sequenced. Regulatory, naive and central memory T cell samples averaged around 3.6 million reads. The assay was immunoSEQ multiplex PCR, and TCRdb's table has in-frame clones only and misses some. This table has under 300,000 clones, 8% appearing once. The sample is drawn from a study of beta chain features in type 1 diabetes. The V gene's germline CDR1 is SGHNT and CDR2 YENEEA. The CDR3 spans 14 residues. Trimming removed 11 bases from V and 0 bases from J, with 11 bases in between.

The clonotype was recovered from a woman aged 18 to 35 in good health. Sequenced sample: central memory CD4+ T cells from blood. This sequence joins TRBV11-3 and TRBJ2-6; D uncertain. The CDR3 protein is CAESSDSGANVLTF. The DNA of the CDR3 is TGTGCCGAATCCTCGGACTCTGGGGCCAACGTCCTGACTTTC.